Below are 32 T cell receptor beta chains sequenced from a single sample in a study of blood T cells in healthy people across ages (dated by TCRdb to the mid-2010s). Library method: 5' RACE. The listed sequencing device is Illumina HiSeq 2500. A second PCR of about 7 to 12 cycles was run with a J-beta primer mix and a sample-barcoded 5' primer. In TCRdb, the public reads were trimmed at Q25 with fastp and aligned with MiXCR, with productive beta chains retained. Identical CDR3 proteins give one entry, which carries the most common genes and DNA. The sample records under 700,000 distinct CDR3 sequences, less than 25% of which are singletons. The top ten clonotypes cover roughly 10% of the sample. This sample also belongs to another study, concerning T cells of mothers and their children.

The sample comprised blood. Receptors originate from a boy between 10 and 17 years old in good health.

This chain connects TRBV7-2 to TRBJ2-2; no definite D call. The CDR3 is 15 amino acids. V was clipped by 7 bases and J by 5 bases, with 17 bases between them. Germline lookup yields CDR1 SGHTA and CDR2 FQGNSA. CDR3 loop: CASTYSLVGTGELFF. DNA for the CDR3: TGTGCCAGCACCTACTCCCTCGTGGGTACCGGGGAGCTGTTTTTT.

The chain couples TRBV20-1 to TRBJ1-2; a weak D match, TRBD1 (5 bases). The V and J ends lost 6 bases and 5 bases respectively, with 34 bases between them. The CDR3 contains 19 residues. CDR1 DFQATT and CDR2 SNEGSKA come from the germline V gene (reference sequence). CDR3 amino acids: CSAPPIGRDLIPGLYGYTF. As DNA, the CDR3 is TGCAGTGCCCCACCGATCGGCCGGGACCTCATCCCTGGTCTATATGGCTACACCTTC.

The J gene is TRBJ2-4, the V gene TRBV7-9, with 7 bases fitting TRBD1. Trimming removed 5 bases from V and 0 bases from J; junction bases left unmatched: 7. Germline V gene data show CDR1 as SEHNR and CDR2 as FQNEAQ (reference sequence). The CDR3 length is 16 residues. The CDR3 DNA sequence: TGTGCCAGCAGCCCACAGGGGCACCTAGCCAAAAACATTCAGTACTTC. This codes for CASSPQGHLAKNIQYF.

J is TRBJ2-7 and V is TRBV6-6; D might be TRBD2 (5 bases). CDR1 is MNHNY, CDR2 SVGAGI, per germline (reference sequence). The germline V and J ends were trimmed by 5 bases and 7 bases, with 12 bases remaining between them. This CDR3 is built from 12 residues. The CDR3 DNA reads as TGTGCCAGCAGTAAGGGAGTGGGGGAGCAGTACGTC. Protein product: CASSKGVGEQYV.

With regard to this clonotype: One end of the junction is discordant with germline, which a read error may explain. The chain combines TRBV12-3 or TRBV12-4 with TRBJ2-3; possibly TRBD2 for D (6 bases). CDR3 size: 15 residues. The CDR3, as DNA: TGTGCCAGCAGTTGGGACTTCTCTAGCACAGATACGCGGTATTTT. Translated, it gives CASSWDFSSTDTRYF.

The table lists this clonotype with a few counts. The chain employs TRBV9 and TRBJ2-2; 9 nucleotides align to TRBD2. Germline assignment: CDR1 SGDLS and CDR2 YYNGEE. Trimming took 4 bases from V and 5 from J; bases not matched to a gene: 12. The CDR3 has 17 amino acids. Here the CDR3 reads CASSPVSGGGGTGELFF. CDR3 nucleotides: TGTGCCAGCAGCCCAGTGAGTGGCGGGGGGGGAACCGGGGAGCTGTTTTTT. Supplemented by reference TRBV9 and TRBJ2-2, the full variable domain reads DSGVTQTPKHLITATGQRVTLRCSPRSGDLSVYWYQQSLDQGLQFLIQYYNGEERAKGNILERFSAQQFPDLHSELNLSSLELGDSALYFCASSPVSGGGGTGELFFGEGSRLTVL.

This clonotype was recorded a few times. The rearrangement links TRBV7-3 to TRBJ2-3; 11 bases fit TRBD2. V lost 2 bases and J lost 5; bases outside the gene matches: 6. Germline-derived CDR1 and CDR2 are SGHTA and FQGTGA. The CDR3 is 16 amino acids. CDR3 in amino acids: CASSLLAGGPLDTQYF. CDR3 in DNA: TGTGCCAGCAGCTTACTAGCGGGGGGTCCCCTAGATACGCAGTATTTT.

In this sample, this clonotype turned up once. The chain combines TRBV7-9 with TRBJ2-7; 7 nucleotides align to TRBD2. Germline loops: CDR1 SEHNR, CDR2 FQNEAQ (reference sequence). The V segment lost 5 bases and the J segment 0 bases; nucleotides outside the gene matches: 4. This CDR3 region has 14 residues. The CDR3 DNA reads as TGTGCCAGCAGCCGCGAGCGGGGCTCCTACGAGCAGTACTTC. As protein: CASSRERGSYEQYF.

This clonotype was seen only a few times. CDR3 region: CASSAVSSKPYNEQFF. CDR3 bases: TGTGCCAGCAGCGCCGTATCTAGCAAGCCTTACAATGAGCAGTTCTTC. The V gene is TRBV9, the J gene TRBJ2-1; D possibly corresponds to TRBD2 (5 bases). This CDR3 has 16 amino acids. V was pared by 3 bases and J by 4 bases, with 17 bases between. Germline CDR1 is SGDLS and CDR2 is YYNGEE. The full variable domain, rest sourced from reference TRBV9 and TRBJ2-1, is DSGVTQTPKHLITATGQRVTLRCSPRSGDLSVYWYQQSLDQGLQFLIQYYNGEERAKGNILERFSAQQFPDLHSELNLSSLELGDSALYFCASSAVSSKPYNEQFFGPGTRLTVL.

J is TRBJ2-3 and V is TRBV3-1; D is possibly TRBD1 (6 bases). In germline, CDR1 is LGHDT, CDR2 YNNKEL (reference sequence). The V end was cut by 3 bases, the J end by 5 bases, with 15 bases between. This CDR3 has 15 amino acids. CDR3 DNA sequence: TGTGCCAGCAGCCAGACGAACCAAGGGGGAGATACGCAGTATTTT. Its protein is CASSQTNQGGDTQYF.

The J gene is TRBJ2-5, the V gene TRBV12-3 or TRBV12-4, with 8 bases that match TRBD2. The CDR3 extends over 17 amino acids. After removal of 2 bases from V and 1 base from J, the junction contained 9 bases not matched to a gene. The CDR3 loop reads CASSLKGLAGFQETQYF. Written as DNA, the CDR3 is TGTGCCAGCAGTTTAAAAGGCCTAGCGGGCTTCCAAGAGACCCAGTACTTC.

The chain links TRBV4-3 to TRBJ2-7, with D perhaps matching TRBD1 or TRBD2 (5 bases each). Germline V lookup: CDR1 LGHNA, CDR2 YSLEER. Trimming pared 0 bases from V and 1 base from J, leaving 10 bases between. The CDR3 runs 15 residues. Here the CDR3 reads CASSQDDGASYEQYF. The CDR3, as DNA: TGCGCCAGCAGCCAAGATGACGGGGCTTCCTACGAGCAGTACTTC.

This clonotype was counted a few times. V is TRBV14 and J is TRBJ2-3; the D gene is possibly TRBD2 (6 bases). Germline CDR1 reads SGHDN; CDR2 reads FVKESK. The CDR3 sequence is 17 residues long. Deletions cut 0 bases from V and 3 bases from J, with 16 bases between. This CDR3 is CASSQDPPGRGTDTQYF. The CDR3 DNA follows: TGTGCCAGCAGCCAAGATCCCCCGGGCCGGGGGACAGATACGCAGTATTTT.

The sample holds a few counts of this clonotype. The genes are TRBV14 and TRBJ2-1; TRBD2 matches at 8 bases. V lost 1 base, J lost 4 bases, and 9 bases stayed unmatched. CDR1 and CDR2 from the germline V gene are SGHDN and FVKESK. The CDR3 has 17 amino acids. CDR3 nucleotides: TGTGCCAGCAGCCAAGGGTTACTAGCGGTGGGTTACAATGAGCAGTTCTTC. The encoded protein is CASSQGLLAVGYNEQFF.

This clonotype was seen a handful of times. The chain combines TRBV18 with TRBJ1-4; TRBD1 is a possible D gene (5 bases). The CDR3 extends over 15 amino acids. V lost 2 bases to trimming and J lost 8 bases, with 15 bases between them. Germline-derived CDR1 and CDR2 are KGHSH and LQKENI. CDR3 in DNA: TGTGCCAGCTCACCAGACCAGGGATCTTACGAAAAACTGTTTTTT. It codes for CASSPDQGSYEKLFF. Full variable domain (missing parts from reference TRBV18 and TRBJ1-4): NAGVMQNPRHLVRRRGQEARLRCSPMKGHSHVYWYRQLPEEGLKFMVYLQKENIIDESGMPKERFSAEFPKEGPSILRIQQVVRGDSAAYFCASSPDQGSYEKLFFGSGTQLSVL.

This chain links TRBV9 with TRBJ2-3; 10 bases align to TRBD2. Per the germline V gene, CDR1 is SGDLS and CDR2 is YYNGEE. The CDR3 consists of 20 residues. V shed 0 bases, J shed 1 base, and the junction held 14 bases outside the gene matches. The CDR3 region is CASSVGPSGSFGGGTDTQYF. CDR3 nucleotide sequence: TGTGCCAGCAGCGTAGGCCCTAGCGGGAGCTTCGGAGGAGGCACAGATACGCAGTATTTT.

This clonotype turned up a few times. The genes are TRBV12-3 or TRBV12-4 and TRBJ1-6; a weak D match, TRBD1 (5 bases). Trimming took off 6 bases at V and 9 bases at J, with 30 bases between the two ends. The CDR3 covers 19 residues. CDR3 sequence reads: CASRLGAGGTRGAGSPLHF. In DNA form, the CDR3 reads TGTGCCAGCAGGCTCGGTGCGGGGGGTACTCGCGGGGCGGGTTCACCCCTCCACTTT.

The V gene is TRBV29-1, the J gene TRBJ2-7; no clear D gene. Trimming took off 0 bases at V and 0 bases at J, with 12 bases between the two ends. Germline CDR1 SQVTM, CDR2 ANQGSEA. CDR3 size: 15 residues. The CDR3 sequence is CSVEDSGESSYEQYF. The CDR3 DNA reads TGCAGCGTTGAAGATTCTGGAGAGAGCTCCTACGAGCAGTACTTC.

This clonotype has just a few counts. V usage is TRBV13 and J usage is TRBJ2-1; TRBD1 or TRBD2 may be the D gene (5 bases each). The CDR3 runs to 14 residues. V was pared by 5 bases and J by 5 bases, with 13 bases between. In germline, CDR1 is PRHDT, CDR2 FYEKMQ (reference sequence). The CDR3 DNA sequence: TGTGCCAGCAGCGAGGGACGAGCTGACAATGAGCAGTTCTTC. Its translation: CASSEGRADNEQFF.

This sequence joins TRBV11-2 and TRBJ2-3; TRBD2 matches at 8 bases. Germline V gives CDR1 SGHAT, CDR2 FQNNGV. CDR3 length: 15 amino acids. The V gene end was trimmed by 2 bases and the J gene end by 4 bases; junction bases not matched to a gene: 5. The CDR3 nucleotides are TGTGCCAGCAGCTTAAGGGTAGCGGGGCCAGATACGCAGTATTTT. This codes for CASSLRVAGPDTQYF.

Only a few counts were recorded for this clonotype. The gene calls are TRBV20-1 and TRBJ1-2, with D possibly matching TRBD1 (5 bases). CDR1 DFQATT and CDR2 SNEGSKA come from the germline V gene (reference sequence). With 3 bases removed from V and 3 bases from J, the gap between germline ends came to 14 bases. The CDR3 is made up of 14 amino acids. This chain's CDR3 is CSASGTGGDYGYTF. In nucleotides, the CDR3 is TGCAGTGCTAGTGGTACCGGGGGGGACTATGGCTACACCTTC.

Worth noting for this clonotype: The missing conserved phenylalanine or tryptophan at the end of this CDR3 makes a read error likely. This rearrangement joins TRBV4-3 to TRBJ1-1; D remains ambiguous. The V gene lost 0 bases and the J gene lost 1 base, with 6 bases spanning the gap. The CDR3 is made up of 14 amino acids. Germline V lookup: CDR1 LGHNA, CDR2 YSLEER. CDR3 residues: CASSQDGGNTEAFL. The DNA for the CDR3 is TGCGCCAGCAGCCAAGATGGAGGGAACACTGAAGCTTTCCTT.

As concerns this clonotype: Compared with germline, one end of the junction differs, possibly owing to a read error. The J gene is TRBJ2-2, the V gene TRBV7-8, with a possible D match to TRBD1 (5 bases). The CDR3 is 15 residues long. Germline V gene data show CDR1 as SGHVS and CDR2 as FQNEAQ. CDR3 sequence reads: CASSIARVGSGELFF. Here the CDR3 DNA reads TGTGCCAGCAGCATAGCCAGGGTTGGTTCCGGGGAGCTGTTTTTT.

The CDR3 DNA sequence: TGCGCCAGCAGCTTCGGACAGGAGGATGGCTACACCTTC. This codes for CASSFGQEDGYTF. This sequence joins TRBV5-1 and TRBJ1-2; 7 nucleotides align to TRBD1. The CDR3 spans 13 residues. The V and J ends lost 2 bases and 6 bases, in that order; junction bases with no gene match: 4. CDR1 and CDR2 (germline): SGHRS, YFSETQ. Filled out from reference TRBV5-1 and TRBJ1-2, the complete variable domain reads KAGVTQTPRYLIKTRGQQVTLSCSPISGHRSVSWYQQTPGQGLQFLFEYFSETQRNKGNFPGRFSGRQFSNSRSEMNVSTLELGDSALYLCASSFGQEDGYTFGSGTRLTVV.

The J gene is TRBJ1-4, the V gene TRBV7-9; D not certain. The CDR3 covers 13 residues. V lost 5 bases, J lost 8 bases, and 12 bases lay in between. The V gene's germline CDR1 is SEHNR and CDR2 FQNEAQ (reference sequence). The DNA for the CDR3 is TGTGCCAGCAGCCACGGAGCGACAGAAAAACTGTTTTTT. Translation: CASSHGATEKLFF.

The genes are TRBV6-5 and TRBJ1-1; 8 bases map to TRBD1. Unmatched junction bases numbered 8, after V lost 7 bases and J lost 4 bases. Germline CDR1 is MNHEY and CDR2 is SVGAGI. The CDR3 is 14 residues long. CDR3 sequence reads: CASKQGQGPTEAFF. The CDR3 nucleotides read TGTGCCAGCAAGCAAGGACAGGGTCCCACTGAAGCTTTCTTT.

The gene calls are TRBV20-1 and TRBJ2-7; D ambiguous. CDR1 and CDR2 (germline): DFQATT, SNEGSKA (reference sequence). V was trimmed by 3 bases and J by 2 bases, leaving 14 bases between them. The CDR3 is made up of 14 amino acids. The CDR3 loop is CSASPGSLTYEQYF. The CDR3 DNA follows: TGCAGTGCTAGTCCCGGCAGTTTGACCTACGAGCAGTACTTC.

This clonotype has a handful of counts. In nucleotides, the CDR3 is TGTGCCAGCAGCGACCGGGATGGGGGTTACGAGCAGTACTTC. It translates to CASSDRDGGYEQYF. The rearrangement joins TRBV7-6 to TRBJ2-7; either TRBD1 or TRBD2 may supply D (5 bases each). CDR3 length: 14 amino acids. Germline lookup yields CDR1 SGHVS and CDR2 FNYEAQ. V gave up 5 bases and J gave up 4 bases, with 15 bases separating them.

This clonotype was counted a few times. The genes are TRBV7-9 and TRBJ2-5; D unclear. Germline CDR1 is SEHNR and CDR2 is FQNEAQ (reference sequence). The CDR3 has 15 amino acids. The V end was cut by 1 base, the J end by 5 bases, with 14 bases between. The DNA for the CDR3 is TGTGCCAGCAGCTTAGGATTCGGTGAACGGGAGACCCAGTACTTC. Its translation: CASSLGFGERETQYF. The whole variable domain, filled in from reference TRBV7-9 and TRBJ2-5, reads DTGVSQNPRHKITKRGQNVTFRCDPISEHNRLYWYRQTLGQGPEFLTYFQNEAQLEKSRLLSDRFSAERPKGSFSTLEIQRTEQGDSAMYLCASSLGFGERETQYFGPGTRLLVL.

Only a few counts were recorded for this clonotype. The J gene is TRBJ1-1, the V gene TRBV7-2; 9 nucleotides agree with TRBD1. The CDR3 covers 14 residues. V lost 5 bases and J lost 5; bases outside the gene matches: 6. Germline V gene data show CDR1 as SGHTA and CDR2 as FQGNSA. CDR3: CASSRRDRETEAFF. In DNA, the CDR3 is TGTGCCAGCAGCCGCCGGGACAGGGAAACTGAAGCTTTCTTT.

A few counts support this clonotype. V and J are TRBV27 and TRBJ1-2, with a possible D match to TRBD1 (5 bases). The CDR3 is 14 amino acids. CDR1 and CDR2 from the germline V gene are MNHEY and SMNVEV (reference sequence). Trimming took off 4 bases at V and 4 bases at J, with 13 bases between the two ends. DNA for the CDR3: TGTGCCAGCAGTTCCATCAGGGAAGTCTATGGCTACACCTTC. This codes for CASSSIREVYGYTF.

This chain connects TRBV28 to TRBJ2-3, with 7 bases lining up with TRBD1. In germline, CDR1 is MDHEN, CDR2 SYDVKM. V shed 2 bases, J shed 3 bases, and the junction held 5 bases outside the gene matches. This CDR3 has 15 residues. CDR3 region: CASSLTRGRTDTQYF. The DNA for the CDR3 is TGTGCCAGCAGTTTAACGAGGGGGCGGACAGATACGCAGTATTTT. The entire variable domain, with the rest obtained from reference TRBV28 and TRBJ2-3, is as follows: DVKVTQSSRYLVKRTGEKVFLECVQDMDHENMFWYRQDPGLGLRLIYFSYDVKMKEKGDIPEGYSVSREKKERFSLILESASTNQTSMYLCASSLTRGRTDTQYFGPGTRLTVL.